The 14 T cell receptor beta chains reported below all come from one sample, sequenced in a study of beta chain features in type 1 diabetes (dated by TCRdb to 2017 to 2018). Results and caveats for the whole study, not just this receptor: Type 1 diabetes patients showed a moderate but significant shortening of TCRB CDR3 length in all four CD4+ subsets.

Their specific antigens are unknown. Libraries were prepared through the immunoSEQ multiplex PCR assay. The entire amount of isolated RNA was reverse transcribed using the High Capacity cDNA Reverse Transcription Kit, so the sequenced TCRB transcripts were expressed ones. TCRdb re-hosts the immuneACCESS table, in-frame sequences only. Its copies lack some clones; in the studies checked, an unresolved V gene accounts for under half of them, and the cause for the rest is not known. The sample has about 180,000 clones on record, roughly 8% of them singletons. Clones ranked in the top ten supply 0.5% of the sample. The sequenced sample was central memory CD4+ T cells from blood. The receptors originated from a man younger than 35 with type 1 diabetes.

There are a few counts of this clone. At one end the junction does not follow the germline gene, possibly because of a read error. The J gene is TRBJ2-1, the V gene TRBV18; D ambiguous. CDR1 and CDR2 from the germline V gene are KGHSH and LQKENI. The CDR3 is made up of 14 amino acids. The CDR3 sequence is CASSPRGAYNEQFF. CDR3 nucleotides: TGTGCCAGCTCCCCACGCGGCGCGTACAATGAGCAGTTCTTC. Filled out from reference TRBV18 and TRBJ2-1, the complete variable domain reads NAGVMQNPRHLVRRRGQEARLRCSPMKGHSHVYWYRQLPEEGLKFMVYLQKENIIDESGMPKERFSAEFPKEGPSILRIQQVVRGDSAAYFCASSPRGAYNEQFFGPGTRLTVL.

In this sample, this clone turned up a few times. This sequence joins TRBV4-2 and TRBJ2-3, with 11 nucleotides matching TRBD2. The germline V gene encodes CDR1 LGHNA and CDR2 YNFKEQ. V shed 5 bases and J 7 bases; nucleotides not matched to a gene: 17. The CDR3 extends over 18 amino acids. The CDR3 here is CASSKQGLAGGGQNTQYF. The CDR3 bases are TGTGCCAGCAGCAAACAGGGATTAGCGGGAGGGGGGCAGAATACGCAGTATTTT.

There are a few counts of this clone. The V and J genes are TRBV27 and TRBJ2-7; maybe TRBD1 (5 bases). The V gene lost 10 bases and the J gene lost 2 bases, with 18 bases spanning the gap. The CDR3 is 14 residues long. Looked up from germline, CDR1 is MNHEY and CDR2 is SMNVEV (reference sequence). For the CDR3, the DNA is TGTGCCACCAGGACCATGGCAGGGCCCTACGAGCAGTACTTC. It translates to CATRTMAGPYEQYF.

The rearrangement uses TRBV18 and TRBJ2-1, with a weak D call TRBD2 (6 bases). Between the trimmed V and J ends, which lost 1 base and 4 bases, there was a span of 11 bases. This CDR3 is built from 15 residues. Germline V gene data show CDR1 as KGHSH and CDR2 as LQKENI. CDR3 DNA: TGTGCCAGCTCACCACTAGCGGATGGGTACAATGAGCAGTTCTTC. This translates into CASSPLADGYNEQFF.

V usage is TRBV2 and J usage is TRBJ2-7; 8 nucleotides line up with TRBD1. Germline V CDR1 and CDR2: SNHLY, FYNNEI. After removal of 7 bases from V and 3 bases from J, the junction contained 8 bases not matched to a gene. This CDR3 is built from 14 residues. Here the CDR3 reads CASTPGQEVYEQYF. CDR3 in DNA: TGTGCCAGCACACCGGGACAGGAAGTCTACGAGCAGTACTTC.

The genes are TRBV20-1 and TRBJ2-1, with D unclear. Trimming cost V 6 bases and J 9 bases, with 12 bases left between them. This CDR3 contains 11 residues. Looked up from germline, CDR1 is DFQATT and CDR2 is SNEGSKA (reference sequence). The CDR3 nucleotides read TGCAGTGCCCCGTCGAGTTTTGAGCAGTTCTTC. This gives the protein CSAPSSFEQFF.

The chain uses TRBV28 and TRBJ2-5; a possible D gene is TRBD1 (5 bases). The CDR3 runs 15 residues. V was trimmed by 0 bases and J by 4 bases, leaving 12 bases between them. CDR1 and CDR2 (germline): MDHEN, SYDVKM. As DNA, the CDR3 is TGTGCCAGCAGTTTATGGGGCAGGGCGTCAGAGACCCAGTACTTC. This translates into CASSLWGRASETQYF.

This clone came up a few times. V usage is TRBV7-2 and J usage is TRBJ1-4; D perhaps matches TRBD1 (6 bases). The CDR3 is 15 amino acids. V lost 5 bases, J lost 6 bases, and 16 bases lay in between. CDR1 is SGHTA, CDR2 FQGNSA, per germline. The CDR3 coding sequence is TGTGCCAGCAGCGCGGGCACAGGGAGGGATGAAAAACTGTTTTTT. It specifies CASSAGTGRDEKLFF.

This clone occurred a few times. The chain uses TRBV2 and TRBJ2-7; TRBD2 matches at 7 bases. The length of the CDR3 is 15 residues. V lost 2 bases to trimming and J lost 1 base; unmatched junction nucleotides: 5. CDR1 and CDR2 (germline): SNHLY, FYNNEI. The CDR3 loop reads CASSESASGSYEQYF. The CDR3 DNA reads TGTGCCAGCAGTGAATCGGCTAGCGGATCCTACGAGCAGTACTTC.

J is TRBJ1-2 and V is TRBV2; D is ambiguous. The V end lost 3 bases, the J end lost 4 bases, and 9 bases lay between the germline ends. Germline V gene lookup returns CDR1 SNHLY and CDR2 FYNNEI. The CDR3 has 13 amino acids. CDR3 protein: CASSDNFAYGYTF. The CDR3 bases are TGTGCCAGCAGTGATAACTTTGCCTATGGCTACACCTTC.

The gene calls are TRBV10-3 and TRBJ1-5, with 8 bases aligning to TRBD1. This CDR3 spans 15 amino acids. CDR1 and CDR2 (germline): ENHRY, SYGVKD. V trimming: 5 bases; J trimming: 0 bases; junction bases outside the gene matches: 3. The CDR3 DNA reads TGTGCCATCAGTAAAACAGGGGGTAGCAATCAGCCCCAGCATTTT. It translates to CAISKTGGSNQPQHF.

This clone was recorded a few times. This chain links TRBV6-6 with TRBJ2-1; the D gene is possibly TRBD1 (5 bases). The CDR3 spans 14 residues. Germline CDR1 reads MNHNY; CDR2 reads SVGAGI (reference sequence). V was cut by 8 bases and J by 8 bases, with 19 bases left in between. This CDR3 is CASDSSLTVHEQFF. The CDR3 DNA sequence: TGTGCCAGCGATTCATCTTTGACAGTCCATGAGCAGTTCTTC.

CDR3 sequence: CASSLSQGRTGELFF. CDR3 nucleotide sequence: TGCGCCAGCAGCTTATCGCAGGGAAGGACCGGGGAGCTGTTTTTT. The chain is built from TRBV5-1 and TRBJ2-2, with a possible D match to TRBD1 (5 bases). Germline CDR1 SGHRS, CDR2 YFSETQ. The V and J ends lost 2 bases and 5 bases respectively, with 13 bases between them. The CDR3 loop spans 15 amino acids.

The chain is built from TRBV19 and TRBJ2-3, with 14 bases identical to TRBD2. V dropped 5 bases and J dropped 0; count of bases not matched to a gene: 7. Germline-derived CDR1 and CDR2 are LNHDA and SQIVND (reference sequence). There are 18 residues in the CDR3. The CDR3 DNA is TGTGCCAGTAGTCGCCGGACTAGCGGGGGGCGAAGCACAGATACGCAGTATTTT. It translates to CASSRRTSGGRSTDTQYF.